This T cell receptor (beta chain) emerged from a study of PD-1 blockade in classical Hodgkin lymphoma. Study-level points and caveats: Newly diagnosed patients reportedly trailed healthy donors in baseline TCR diversity.

Comment on this clone: What it recognizes is unknown.

V was pared by 2 bases and J by 0 bases, with 5 bases between. The CDR3 spans 14 residues. Germline loops: CDR1 SEHNR, CDR2 FQNEAQ (reference sequence). Exposure to brentuximab vedotin varied, and each patient had relapsed following autologous stem cell transplantation. TCRdb keeps only in-frame clones here, not all; method: immunoSEQ multiplex PCR. Among over 50,000 clones listed, approximately 81% were seen once. The TCR comes from a human donor with classical Hodgkin lymphoma. The specimen was peripheral blood mononuclear cells (PBMCs), collected at baseline. The chain couples TRBV7-9 to TRBJ1-5; D is unclear. The CDR3 loop is CASSLQDSNQPQHF. In DNA form, the CDR3 reads TGTGCCAGCAGCTTACAAGATAGCAATCAGCCCCAGCATTTT.